These 20 T cell receptor beta chains were all obtained from the same sample, sequenced in a study of tumor-infiltrating lymphocytes in primary liver carcinoma. The template, about 500 ng total RNA, yielded TCR beta cDNA made with a constant-region primer. ARM-PCR, slightly modified, supplied the TCR beta libraries through three nested multiplex PCR rounds. Each of the first two PCR rounds ran roughly 9 cycles with TRBV1-TRBV30 forward and C-beta reverse primers. One entry per CDR3 protein, called by TCRdb with MiXCR from the multiplex PCR reads. This sample has approximately 340,000 distinct CDR3 sequences, with roughly 61% found just once. Unsorted whole blood yielded the blood RNA, and germline DNA was also extracted. What was sequenced was peripheral blood. Receptor source: a man in his forties or fifties with primary liver carcinoma and hepatitis B virus infection.

Concerning this clonotype itself: One end of the junction is discordant with germline, which a read error may explain. The chain is built from TRBV11-1 and TRBJ2-5, with a tentative D call TRBD1 (5 bases). This CDR3 contains 15 residues. The germline gives CDR1 SGHAT, CDR2 FQDESV (reference sequence). The CDR3 DNA reads TGTGCCAGCAGTTCCCTTGCAGGGATGGCAGAGACCAAGTACTTC. It translates to CASSSLAGMAETKYF.

The chain links TRBV11-2 to TRBJ2-1; D is perhaps TRBD1 or TRBD2 (5 bases each). The CDR3 runs 16 residues. Germline-derived CDR1 and CDR2 are SGHAT and FQNNGV. V dropped 10 bases and J dropped 7 bases, with 26 bases sitting between them. The DNA for the CDR3 is TGTGCCATCAGATTAGGTAGCATTGGGACCGGGAATGAGCAGTTCTTC. This translates into CAIRLGSIGTGNEQFF. The full variable domain, completed using reference TRBV11-2 and TRBJ2-1, is EAGVAQSPRYKIIEKRQSVAFWCNPISGHATLYWYQQILGQGPKLLIQFQNNGVVDDSQLPKDRFSAERLKGVDSTLKIQPAKLEDSAVYLCAIRLGSIGTGNEQFFGPGTRLTVL.

As concerns this clonotype: One end of the junction fails to match germline, which may point to a read error. The chain combines TRBV11-2 with TRBJ2-5; D possibly uses TRBD1 or TRBD2 (5 bases each). CDR1 is SGHAT, CDR2 FQNNGV, per germline. CDR3 length: 13 amino acids. The CDR3 DNA reads TGTGCCAGCAGCATGGGGACGGAAGAGACCAAGTACTTC. Amino acid sequence: CASSMGTEETKYF.

Comment on this clonotype: A clone one base away is much larger, so this may be a read error. This rearrangement joins TRBV6-5 to TRBJ1-5; tentatively, D is TRBD1 (5 bases). CDR3 length: 13 amino acids. V was shortened by 2 bases and J by 7 bases, with 9 bases between the two germline ends. CDR1 and CDR2 from the germline V gene are MNHEY and SVGAGI. CDR3 coding DNA: TGTGCCAGCAGTTACGGCTCAGGGCAGCCCCAGCATTTT. Its protein product is CASSYGSGQPQHF.

The rearrangement links TRBV7-9 to TRBJ1-1; D is ambiguous. Trimming cost V 5 bases and J 1 base, with 14 bases left between them. Germline CDR1 SEHNR, CDR2 FQNEAQ (reference sequence). The CDR3 is 15 residues long. The CDR3 here is CASSNLDVKNTEAFF. The CDR3 DNA sequence: TGTGCCAGCAGCAACCTGGACGTGAAGAACACTGAAGCTTTCTTT.

V and J are TRBV11-2 and TRBJ2-1; D is possibly TRBD1 or TRBD2 (5 bases each). The CDR3 sequence is 13 residues long. V was cut by 6 bases and J by 7 bases, with 13 bases left in between. Germline CDR1 SGHAT, CDR2 FQNNGV. Here the CDR3 reads CASSLFGANEQFF. The CDR3 nucleotides are TGTGCCAGCAGTTTATTCGGGGCTAATGAGCAGTTCTTC.

In this sample, this clonotype turned up once. It is likely a read error, because the conserved phenylalanine at the end of the CDR3 is missing. The chain links TRBV11-2 to TRBJ2-7; 8 nucleotides match TRBD1. The germline gives CDR1 SGHAT, CDR2 FQNNGV. The CDR3 covers 15 residues. The CDR3 is CACSLGQGESYEQYL. CDR3 coding DNA: TGTGCCTGCAGCCTCGGACAGGGCGAGTCCTACGAGCAGTACCTC.

Concerning this clonotype itself: Given a much more abundant clone one base away, this may be a read error. The rearrangement uses TRBV6-5 and TRBJ1-5; a weak D match, TRBD1 (5 bases). The germline gives CDR1 MNHEY, CDR2 SVGAGI. Trimming took off 6 bases at V and 5 bases at J, with 14 bases between the two ends. The CDR3 has 14 residues. In DNA, the CDR3 is TGTGCCAGCAGCCGACGGGGGATCTATCAGCCCCAGCATTTT. This sequence encodes CASSRRGIYQPQHF.

This clonotype came up many times. The V gene is TRBV11-2, the J gene TRBJ2-7, with TRBD1 identical over 7 bases. The CDR3 runs to 15 residues. CDR1 and CDR2 (germline): SGHAT, FQNNGV. V lost 4 bases to trimming and J lost 7 bases; unmatched junction nucleotides: 13. The CDR3 reads CASSSHHTGTVEQYF. CDR3 in DNA: TGTGCCAGCAGCTCCCACCACACCGGGACAGTTGAGCAGTACTTC.

As regards this clonotype: The junction does not match germline at one end; this may be a read error. The V gene is TRBV10-3, the J gene TRBJ1-1; D possibly corresponds to TRBD1 (6 bases). Germline CDR1 and CDR2: ENHRY and SYGVKD. CDR3 length: 12 residues. The CDR3 bases are TGTGCCATCCGGGACACCGGTACTGAAGCTCTCTTT. This codes for CAIRDTGTEALF.

This clonotype was counted ten times or more. The chain links TRBV11-1 to TRBJ2-4; either TRBD1 or TRBD2 may supply D (5 bases each). The V end lost 5 bases, the J end lost 6 bases, and 20 bases lay between the germline ends. The CDR3 spans 16 residues. Per germline, CDR1 SGHAT and CDR2 FQDESV (reference sequence). Here the CDR3 reads CASSQAGTLEINIQYF. In DNA, the CDR3 is TGTGCCAGCAGCCAAGCCGGGACGCTGGAGATAAACATTCAGTACTTC.

This clonotype was observed at least ten times. The chain joins TRBV4-2 to TRBJ2-7; possible D gene TRBD2, 6 bases. Trimming removed 0 bases from V and 9 bases from J, with 18 bases in between. Germline CDR1 is LGHNA and CDR2 is YNFKEQ. The CDR3 is 15 amino acids. The DNA for the CDR3 is TGTGCCAGCAGCCAAGAATGGACTACCAACCTGGGGCAGTACTTC. Translating it yields CASSQEWTTNLGQYF.

Comments on this clonotype: Its ends do not fully match the called genes, so a read error is possible. This sequence joins TRBV6-5 and TRBJ1-1, with D unresolved. In germline, CDR1 is MNHEY, CDR2 SVGAGI. This CDR3 spans 13 amino acids. CDR3 in DNA: TGTACCAGCAGTTACTCGATTAGCATGGAAGCTTTCTTT. This codes for CTSSYSISMEAFF.

The chain uses TRBV24-1 and TRBJ2-5, with D perhaps assigned TRBD1 or TRBD2 (5 bases each). V was pared by 3 bases and J by 2 bases, with 15 bases between. This CDR3 spans 16 amino acids. Germline V gives CDR1 KGHDR, CDR2 SFDVKD. CDR3 in amino acids: CATSDNVGAPQETQYF. The CDR3 DNA is TGTGCCACCAGTGATAACGTCGGGGCGCCTCAAGAGACCCAGTACTTC.

A note on this clonotype: Germline and junction disagree at one end, which may indicate a read error. V and J are TRBV11-2 and TRBJ2-1; 7 bases are a match to TRBD1. The V gene's germline CDR1 is SGHAT and CDR2 FQNNGV. This CDR3 contains 12 residues. This CDR3 is CASSTHRGEQFF. CDR3 sequence (DNA): TGCGCCAGCAGCACCCACAGGGGCGAGCAGTTCTTC.

This clonotype was observed many times. The gene calls are TRBV6-6 and TRBJ2-1; possibly TRBD1 for D (7 bases). CDR1 is MNHNY, CDR2 SVGAGI, per germline (reference sequence). The CDR3 is made up of 13 amino acids. V lost 7 bases to trimming and J lost 10 bases, with 17 bases between them. CDR3 nucleotides: TGTGCCAGCACCACAGGGGACTCCCGGGAGCAGTTCTTC. This sequence encodes CASTTGDSREQFF.

A remark on this clonotype: At one boundary the junction diverges from the germline segment, which might be a read error. V and J are TRBV12-3 or TRBV12-4 and TRBJ2-3, with TRBD2 as a possible D gene (5 bases). The CDR3 extends over 13 amino acids. The CDR3 spells CASSLRGWDTQYF. The CDR3 nucleotides read TGTGCCAGCAGCTTACGGGGTTGGGATACGCAATATTTT.

In regard to this clonotype: At one of its ends the junction is not consistent with the germline gene, which may arise from a read error. The V call is TRBV29-1, the J call TRBJ2-2; D remains ambiguous. The germline CDR1 and CDR2 sequences are SQVTM and ANQGSEA. The CDR3 consists of 13 residues. CDR3 nucleotide sequence: TGCAGCGTTGGTCGGACGAGTACCGAGGAGCTGTTTTTT. Protein sequence: CSVGRTSTEELFF.

There are many counts of this clonotype. The rearrangement links TRBV4-3 to TRBJ2-7, with D possibly matching TRBD1 (6 bases). Germline assignment: CDR1 LGHNA and CDR2 YSLEER. CDR3 length equals 15 residues. V lost 1 base and J 2 bases, leaving 12 bases between the germline ends. CDR3 bases: TGCGCCAGCAGCCAAGTAAGGCAGGGGACCTACGAGCAGTACTTC. Translated: CASSQVRQGTYEQYF.

In this sample, this clonotype turned up a few times. This chain connects TRBV7-9 to TRBJ2-5; 8 nucleotides match TRBD1. With 3 bases clipped from V and 3 bases from J, the junction kept 9 bases outside the gene matches. The CDR3 runs 16 residues. Germline assignment: CDR1 SEHNR and CDR2 FQNEAQ (reference sequence). The CDR3 region has the DNA TGTGCCAGCAGCTTGGGGACAGGCCTCCAGAAAGAGACCCAGTACTTC. Encoded protein: CASSLGTGLQKETQYF.